The 15 T cell receptor beta chains below all came from one sample that was sequenced in a study of blood T cell repertoires in COVID-19. The table came from immunoSEQ multiplex PCR; TCRdb's copy has only in-frame clones and leaves some out. Of about 200,000 clones in the sample, about four fifths were seen once. Sequencing was performed on PBMCs or T cells enriched from blood (not recorded which). The receptors here all came from a man between 40 and 49 years old who had recovered from COVID-19.

This clone occurred once. This chain uses TRBV19 with TRBJ1-5, with 8 bases matching TRBD1. Germline CDR1 is LNHDA and CDR2 is SQIVND (reference sequence). The CDR3 runs to 16 residues. Unmatched junction bases numbered 11, after V lost 5 bases and J lost 5 bases. CDR3 region: CASSQPDRGYDQPQHF. The CDR3 DNA sequence: TGTGCCAGTAGTCAACCCGACAGGGGATACGATCAGCCCCAGCATTTT.

This rearrangement joins TRBV6-5 to TRBJ1-1, with D possibly matching TRBD1 (6 bases). This CDR3 contains 13 residues. CDR1 is MNHEY and CDR2 is SVGAGI in the germline V gene. Trimming removed 7 bases at V and 6 bases at J, with 15 bases between. The CDR3 nucleotides are TGTGCCAGCATCGACAGGTCCGGAGCTGAAGCTTTCTTT. Translated, it gives CASIDRSGAEAFF.

This clone was picked up one time. The chain couples TRBV9 to TRBJ2-7; D may be TRBD1 (6 bases). Trimming took 0 bases from V and 0 from J, leaving 10 bases between them. Germline values: CDR1 SGDLS, CDR2 YYNGEE. The CDR3 loop spans 15 amino acids. DNA of the CDR3: TGTGCCAGCAGCGTAGGACAGGTGATCTCCTACGAGCAGTACGTC. Protein product: CASSVGQVISYEQYV.

The chain combines TRBV9 with TRBJ2-1; 7 nucleotides align to TRBD2. Germline V CDR1 and CDR2: SGDLS, YYNGEE. The CDR3 runs to 14 residues. With 4 bases clipped from V and 8 bases from J, the junction kept 9 bases outside the gene matches. Written as DNA, the CDR3 is TGTGCCAGCAGCCCCGGGACTACCTCCGATGAGCAGTTCTTC. Its translation: CASSPGTTSDEQFF.

The chain employs TRBV23-1 and TRBJ2-6, with D unclear. TRBV23-1 is an open reading frame, and its role is uncertain. CDR3 size: 19 residues. V lost 0 bases to trimming and J lost 2 bases, with 17 bases between them. CDR3 residues: CASSQSYSLMETGANVLTF. The DNA for the CDR3 is TGCGCCAGCAGTCAATCGTACAGCCTAATGGAAACTGGGGCCAACGTCCTGACTTTC.

The chain combines TRBV6-6 with TRBJ2-3; the match to TRBD1 covers 10 bases. The trim removed 5 bases at V and 3 bases at J, leaving 14 bases unmatched. Germline CDR1 is MNHNY and CDR2 is SVGAGI (reference sequence). This CDR3 has 18 amino acids. Here the CDR3 DNA reads TGTGCCAGCAGTCAGAGGACAGGGGGAAGGAGAAAAACAGATACGCAGTATTTT. This sequence encodes CASSQRTGGRRKTDTQYF.

This rearrangement joins TRBV4-2 to TRBJ2-1, with D maybe TRBD2 (6 bases). The germline CDR1 and CDR2 sequences are LGHNA and YNFKEQ. The CDR3 loop spans 19 amino acids. V dropped 4 bases and J dropped 1 base, with 23 bases sitting between them. The CDR3 DNA is TGTGCCAGCAGCCGAATAGGTAGCGGTCGGCAGAGGTCCTACAATGAGCAGTTCTTC. This encodes CASSRIGSGRQRSYNEQFF.

The chain couples TRBV19 to TRBJ1-1; TRBD1 aligns across 10 bases. This CDR3 is 15 amino acids long. The germline V gene encodes CDR1 LNHDA and CDR2 SQIVND (reference sequence). Trimming cost V 4 bases and J 1 base; bases outside gene matches: 3. CDR3 sequence (DNA): TGTGCCAGTAGTAGGGGGGACAGGGGGAACACTGAAGCTTTCTTT. This gives the protein CASSRGDRGNTEAFF.

Here the CDR3 reads CASSYGQGNEAFF. CDR3 bases: TGTGCCAGCAGTTACGGACAGGGGAATGAAGCTTTCTTT. This chain links TRBV6-6 with TRBJ1-1; 9 bases align to TRBD1. The CDR3 loop spans 13 amino acids. Germline CDR1 is MNHNY and CDR2 is SVGAGI (reference sequence). V shed 2 bases, J shed 7 bases, and the junction held 2 bases outside the gene matches.

The chain couples TRBV30 to TRBJ2-5; D is ambiguous. Looked up from germline, CDR1 is GTSNPN and CDR2 is SVGIG (reference sequence). This CDR3 is built from 13 residues. The V end was cut by 1 base, the J end by 5 bases, with 11 bases between. CDR3 coding DNA: TGTGCCTGGAGTGGTTGGGCTTGGGAGACCCAGTACTTC. Its translation: CAWSGWAWETQYF.

This clone was observed a single time. V gene TRBV7-2 combines with J gene TRBJ2-7; perhaps TRBD1 as D (5 bases). Germline V gives CDR1 SGHTA, CDR2 FQGNSA. The CDR3 consists of 15 residues. The V gene lost 0 bases and the J gene lost 1 base, with 10 bases spanning the gap. CDR3 sequence (DNA): TGTGCCAGCAGCTTAGCAGCAGGGCAATCCTACGAGCAGTACTTC. Amino acids: CASSLAAGQSYEQYF.

This clone was recorded once. The chain uses TRBV7-6 and TRBJ1-3; D not resolved. The CDR3 extends over 14 amino acids. Deletions cut 3 bases from V and 0 bases from J, with 6 bases between. Germline assignment: CDR1 SGHVS and CDR2 FNYEAQ. CDR3 sequence reads: CASSFTTSGNTIYF. For the CDR3, the DNA is TGTGCCAGCAGCTTTACTACCTCTGGAAACACCATATATTTT.

The chain links TRBV11-2 to TRBJ1-2; D uncertain. The CDR3 spans 12 residues. Trimming shortened V by 1 base and J by 6 bases, and 6 bases separated the two germline ends. Germline V CDR1 and CDR2: SGHAT, FQNNGV. DNA for the CDR3: TGTGCCAGCAGCTTAGGACGGGATGGCTACACCTTC. Residues: CASSLGRDGYTF.

The chain combines TRBV9 with TRBJ1-1; TRBD1 aligns across 7 bases. The V gene's germline CDR1 is SGDLS and CDR2 YYNGEE. Trimming took 0 bases from V and 5 from J; bases not matched to a gene: 13. The CDR3 length is 17 residues. The CDR3 sequence is CASSVAVGGGAGTEAFF. The CDR3 coding sequence is TGTGCCAGCAGCGTAGCGGTTGGAGGGGGCGCGGGGACTGAAGCTTTCTTT.

This clone has ten or more counts. This sequence joins TRBV5-6 and TRBJ1-2; tentative D call: TRBD1 (5 bases). Germline V gives CDR1 SGHDT, CDR2 YYEEEE. Trimming took off 10 bases at V and 4 bases at J, with 20 bases between the two ends. The CDR3 has 14 residues. The CDR3 region has the DNA TGTGCCGGCGGTTGGAGGGGCTCTAGCTATGGCTACACCTTC. Its translation is CAGGWRGSSYGYTF.